Described below is a single TCR beta chain sequence and its context. Its antigen remains unidentified. With V trimmed by 3 bases and J by 1 base, 7 bases remained unmatched. Germline CDR1 reads SGDLS; CDR2 reads YYNGEE. The CDR3 sequence is 15 residues long. This record comes from a study of cytomegalovirus exposure and HLA in healthy donors. Study-wide background: In a previous analysis, nearly 120 million unique TCR beta sequences were found from some 200 million T cells. Unique TCRs numbering around 85 million, obtained from HLA-typed donors, made up an early data release.

The PCR had 60 Vbeta and 13 Jbeta primers. TCRdb's copy holds only in-frame clones and misses some; the assay was immunoSEQ multiplex PCR. The profile covers 140,000 or so clones, with roughly 84% appearing a single time and around 2.5% taken by the ten largest. Regarding the study as a whole: Several of the most significant clusters appeared linked to common viral pathogens, based on a later analysis. The authors confirmed in vitro that three CMV-associated chains were specific for CMV antigens.

The sample was PBMCs. The chain recombines TRBV9 with TRBJ2-7, with 7 positions matching TRBD1. This sequence originates from a boy under 10 years old in good health and CMV-seronegative. In DNA, the CDR3 is TGTGCCAGCAGCGGACCGGGACAGTGGTCCTACGAGCAGTACTTC. Its protein product is CASSGPGQWSYEQYF.